This T cell receptor (beta chain) was sequenced in a study of blood T cells in healthy people across ages (dated by TCRdb to the mid-2010s). Background for the entire study: In model experiments, template switching captured roughly one uniquely barcoded TCR beta cDNA molecule for every two T cells. To track age-related changes in TCR beta repertoire diversity, the study relied on deep sequencing normalized with unique cDNA molecular identifiers. Donors were grouped into four age groups: young (average approximately 16 years), middle-aged (about 40), aged (approximately 67) and long-lived (82). Donors of different ages were randomly distributed across sequencing lanes to avoid experimental bias. Two additional independent replicas of 1 million unique cDNA reads from the same blood draw were analyzed for two donors (one aged 18 to 30 and one aged 80 or older). General study outcomes and caveats: Observed TCR beta diversity per million T cells fell roughly linearly with age, and a significant reduction was already apparent by age roughly 41. The percentage of naive T cells measured by flow cytometry correlated strongly with observed TCR beta diversity. Since profiling was done on bulk unsorted PBMCs, naive and antigen-experienced compartments could not be conclusively compared. Because the CMV infection status of the donors was unknown, age-related changes in expanded clonotypes may potentially have been confounded. Compared with the aged group, the long-lived group had more naive CD4+ T cells, fewer expanded clones and increased TCR diversity, suggesting age selection. Estimates of total diversity from one million sequenced T cells were regarded as lower bounds and underestimates.

This clonotype was counted only a few times. The target of this receptor is not known. There are no base qualities to consult, and no much larger clone falls within one base. Sequences MDHEN (CDR1) and SYDVKM (CDR2) are obtained from the germline V gene. The CDR3 has 17 amino acids, counting the end cysteine and phenylalanine. Only the CDR3 DNA is retained, 51 bases long and in frame from the first base. Cut back by 5 bases and 5 bases, the V and J ends lie 22 bases apart. The donors were 40 or so Caucasian individuals from Russia, aged roughly 6 to 100 years, who were systemically healthy. Roughly 10 milliliters of peripheral blood were drawn from each donor into EDTA-treated Vacutainer tubes. Ficoll-Paque density-gradient centrifugation was used to isolate PBMCs, with at least 7 million per sample. Total RNA, at least 5.5 micrograms per sample, was extracted from PBMCs with Trizol reagent. Naive CD45RAhigh/CD27high T cell percentages were measured by flow cytometry on a PBMC aliquot from every donor.

The library was obtained by 5' RACE. Sequencing was carried out with an Illumina HiSeq 2500. A second 7 to 11 cycle PCR used a sample-barcoded 5' primer and a J-beta primer mix. A template-switch 5' adaptor carrying 12 random nucleotides introduced a unique molecular identifier onto each TCR beta cDNA molecule. Each sample yielded at least 2.5 million CDR3-containing paired-end reads. The Mint cDNA synthesis kit, primed by a TRBC-specific oligonucleotide, was used to synthesize first-strand cDNA from all RNA. Following uracil-DNA glycosylase treatment, all cDNA underwent a first 18-cycle PCR with the universal primers M1SS and BC2_uni_R. The source study handled its data this way. Normalization of each sample was performed by random selection of 1 million high-quality reads, each carrying a distinct molecular identifier. Instead of being binned into consensus sequences, reads that shared molecular identifiers were thrown out. MiTCR, with a Q25 quality threshold and the strictest error-elimination algorithm, was used for CDR3 identification, clonotype clustering and error correction. A nonparametric unseen species model with Euler transformation was used to estimate lower-bound total TCR beta diversity. TCRdb redid the processing of the public reads, applying fastp at Q25 and MiXCR, and retained in-frame beta chains. Each record represents a unique CDR3 protein, reported with the most common genes and DNA among its rows. These V and J calls rely on TCRdb rather than the paper's analysis. The sample data list roughly 1.4 million distinct CDR3 sequences, and around 59% of these were observed just once. The ten largest clones take up about 6.3% of the sample.

The chain employs TRBV28 and TRBJ2-1; the D gene is perhaps TRBD2, from 6 matching bases. The TCR comes from a man aged 18 to 30 in good health. Specimen: blood. The DNA reads as follows: TGTGCCAGCAGTATCGGACTACTCCCCGGGGGTCACAATGAGCAGTTCTTC. Its product reads: CASSIGLLPGGHNEQFF.